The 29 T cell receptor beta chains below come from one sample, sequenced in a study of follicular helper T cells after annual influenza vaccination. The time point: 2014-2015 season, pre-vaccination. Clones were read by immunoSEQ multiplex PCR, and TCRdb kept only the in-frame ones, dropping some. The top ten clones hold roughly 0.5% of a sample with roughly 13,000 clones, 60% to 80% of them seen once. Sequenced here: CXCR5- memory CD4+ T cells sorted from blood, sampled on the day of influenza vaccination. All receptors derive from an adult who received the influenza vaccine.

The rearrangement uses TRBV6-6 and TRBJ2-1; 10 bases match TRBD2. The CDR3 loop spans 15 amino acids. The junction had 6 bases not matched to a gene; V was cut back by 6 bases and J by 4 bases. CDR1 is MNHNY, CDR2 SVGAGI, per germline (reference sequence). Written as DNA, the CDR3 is TGTGCCAGCAGGGATAGCGGGGGGTTTTACAATGAGCAGTTCTTC. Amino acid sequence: CASRDSGGFYNEQFF.

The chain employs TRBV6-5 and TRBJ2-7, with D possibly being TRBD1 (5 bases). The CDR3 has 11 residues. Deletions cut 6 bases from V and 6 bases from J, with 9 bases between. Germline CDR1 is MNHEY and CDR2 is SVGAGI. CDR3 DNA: TGTGCCAGCAGGCAGGGCTTCGAGCAGTACTTC. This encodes CASRQGFEQYF.

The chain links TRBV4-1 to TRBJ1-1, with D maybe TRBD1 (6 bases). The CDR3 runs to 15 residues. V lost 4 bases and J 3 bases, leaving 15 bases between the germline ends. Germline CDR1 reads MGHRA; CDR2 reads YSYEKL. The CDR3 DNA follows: TGCGCCAGCAGCCCAAATAAGGGGGTCGACACTGAAGCTTTCTTT. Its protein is CASSPNKGVDTEAFF.

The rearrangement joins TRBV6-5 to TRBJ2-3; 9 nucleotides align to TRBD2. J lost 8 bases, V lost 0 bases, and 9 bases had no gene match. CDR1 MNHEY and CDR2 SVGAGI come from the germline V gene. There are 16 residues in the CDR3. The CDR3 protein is CASSYSPGGAGGTQYF. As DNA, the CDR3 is TGTGCCAGCAGTTACTCACCCGGGGGAGCGGGGGGTACGCAGTATTTT.

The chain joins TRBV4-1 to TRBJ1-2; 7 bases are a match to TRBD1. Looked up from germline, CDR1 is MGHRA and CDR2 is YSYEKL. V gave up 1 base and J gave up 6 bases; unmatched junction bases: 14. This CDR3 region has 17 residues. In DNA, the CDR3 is TGCGCCAGCAGCCAAGCCCCCGGGACAGACCTAAATAATGGCTACACCTTC. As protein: CASSQAPGTDLNNGYTF.

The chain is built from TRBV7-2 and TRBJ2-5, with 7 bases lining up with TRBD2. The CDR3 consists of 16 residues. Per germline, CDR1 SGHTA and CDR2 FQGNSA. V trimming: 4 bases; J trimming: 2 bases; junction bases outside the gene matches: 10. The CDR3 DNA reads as TGTGCCAGCAGCTCTATGGGGCTAGCGGTTCAAGAGACCCAGTACTTC. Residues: CASSSMGLAVQETQYF.

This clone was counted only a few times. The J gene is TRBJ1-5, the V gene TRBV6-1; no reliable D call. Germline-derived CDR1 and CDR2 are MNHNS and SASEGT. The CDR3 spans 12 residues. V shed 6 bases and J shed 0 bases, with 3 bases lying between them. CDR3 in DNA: TGTGCCAGCAGCAATAGCAATCAGCCCCAGCATTTT. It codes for CASSNSNQPQHF.

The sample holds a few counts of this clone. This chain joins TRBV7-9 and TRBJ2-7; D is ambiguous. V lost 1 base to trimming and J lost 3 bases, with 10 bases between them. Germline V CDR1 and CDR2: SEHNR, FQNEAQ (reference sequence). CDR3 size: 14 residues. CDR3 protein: CASSLVDRDYEQYF. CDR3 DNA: TGTGCCAGCAGCTTAGTTGATCGCGACTACGAGCAGTACTTC. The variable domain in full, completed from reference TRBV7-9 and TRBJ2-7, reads DTGVSQNPRHKITKRGQNVTFRCDPISEHNRLYWYRQTLGQGPEFLTYFQNEAQLEKSRLLSDRFSAERPKGSFSTLEIQRTEQGDSAMYLCASSLVDRDYEQYFGPGTRLTVT.

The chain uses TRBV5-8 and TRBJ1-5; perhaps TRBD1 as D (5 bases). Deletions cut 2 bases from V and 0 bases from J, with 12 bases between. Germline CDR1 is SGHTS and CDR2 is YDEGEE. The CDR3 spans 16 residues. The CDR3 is CASSLTGRLSNQPQHF. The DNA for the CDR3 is TGTGCCAGCAGCTTAACGGGACGTCTTAGCAATCAGCCCCAGCATTTT.

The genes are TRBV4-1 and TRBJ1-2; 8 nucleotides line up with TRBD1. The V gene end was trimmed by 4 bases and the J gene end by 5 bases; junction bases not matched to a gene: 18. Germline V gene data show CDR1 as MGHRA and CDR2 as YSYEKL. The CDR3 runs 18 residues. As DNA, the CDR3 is TGCGCCAGCAGCCTCAATCCATTCGGGACAGGAATAAGTTATGGCTACACCTTC. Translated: CASSLNPFGTGISYGYTF.

The CDR3 DNA follows: TGCGCCAGCAGCCTATGGACTAGCGGGGGCCTCTACAATGAGCAGTTCTTC. Translating gives CASSLWTSGGLYNEQFF. V is TRBV4-3 and J is TRBJ2-1, with TRBD2 matching over 13 bases. J was trimmed by 3 bases and V by 4 bases; bases with no gene match: 6. The CDR3 contains 17 residues. Germline lookup yields CDR1 LGHNA and CDR2 YSLEER.

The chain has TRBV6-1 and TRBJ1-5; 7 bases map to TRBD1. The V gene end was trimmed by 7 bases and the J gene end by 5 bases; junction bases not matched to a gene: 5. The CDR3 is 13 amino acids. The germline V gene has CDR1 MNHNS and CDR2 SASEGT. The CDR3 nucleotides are TGTGCCAGCACAGGACAGGCGGATCAGCCCCAGCATTTT. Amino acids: CASTGQADQPQHF.

In nucleotides, the CDR3 is TGTGCCAGCAGTTTCGACGGTTACTATGGCTACACCTTC. Its translation: CASSFDGYYGYTF. V usage is TRBV6-1 and J usage is TRBJ1-2; D ambiguous. V was pared by 5 bases and J by 3 bases, with 10 bases between. Germline CDR1 MNHNS, CDR2 SASEGT. The CDR3 has 13 residues.

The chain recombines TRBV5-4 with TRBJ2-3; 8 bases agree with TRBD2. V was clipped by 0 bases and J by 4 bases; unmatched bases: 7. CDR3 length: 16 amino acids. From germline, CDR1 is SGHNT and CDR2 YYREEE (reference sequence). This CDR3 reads CASSLARGGAPDTQYF. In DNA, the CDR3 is TGTGCCAGCAGCTTGGCCCGGGGGGGGGCCCCAGATACGCAGTATTTT.

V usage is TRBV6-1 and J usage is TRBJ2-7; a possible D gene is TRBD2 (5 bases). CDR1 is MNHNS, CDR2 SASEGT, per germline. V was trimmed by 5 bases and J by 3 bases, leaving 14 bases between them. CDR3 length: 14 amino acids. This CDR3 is CASSSPGIVYEQYF. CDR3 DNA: TGTGCCAGCAGTAGCCCGGGGATCGTCTACGAGCAGTACTTC.

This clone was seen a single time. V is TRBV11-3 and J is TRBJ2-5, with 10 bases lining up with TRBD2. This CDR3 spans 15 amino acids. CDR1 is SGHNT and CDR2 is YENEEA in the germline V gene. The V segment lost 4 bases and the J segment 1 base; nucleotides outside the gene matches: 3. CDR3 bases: TGTGCCAGCAGCTATGTAGCGGGGGGCCAAGAGACCCAGTACTTC. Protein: CASSYVAGGQETQYF.

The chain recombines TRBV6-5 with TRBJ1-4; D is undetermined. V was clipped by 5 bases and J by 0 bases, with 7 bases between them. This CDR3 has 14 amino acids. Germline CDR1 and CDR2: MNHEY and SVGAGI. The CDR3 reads CASSQTPTNEKLFF. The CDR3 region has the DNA TGTGCCAGCAGTCAAACCCCAACTAATGAAAAACTGTTTTTT.

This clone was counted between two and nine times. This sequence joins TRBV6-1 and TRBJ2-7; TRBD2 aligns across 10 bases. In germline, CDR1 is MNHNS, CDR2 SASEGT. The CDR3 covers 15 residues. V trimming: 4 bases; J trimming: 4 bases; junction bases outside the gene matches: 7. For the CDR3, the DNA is TGTGCCAGCAGTGCCCCTAGCGGGGGTAGGTACGAGCAGTACTTC. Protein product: CASSAPSGGRYEQYF.

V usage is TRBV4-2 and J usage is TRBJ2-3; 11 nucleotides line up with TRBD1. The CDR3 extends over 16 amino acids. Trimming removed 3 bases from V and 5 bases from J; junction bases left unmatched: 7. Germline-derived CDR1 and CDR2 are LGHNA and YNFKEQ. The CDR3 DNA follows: TGTGCCAGCAGCCACACTTTGGGACAGGGGGTAGATACGCAGTATTTT. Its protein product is CASSHTLGQGVDTQYF.

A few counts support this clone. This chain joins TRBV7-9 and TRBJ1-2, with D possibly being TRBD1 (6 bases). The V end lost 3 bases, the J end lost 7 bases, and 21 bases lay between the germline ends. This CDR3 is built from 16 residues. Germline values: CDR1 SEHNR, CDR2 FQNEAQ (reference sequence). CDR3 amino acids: CASSFATGMGGTGYTF. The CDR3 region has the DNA TGTGCCAGCAGCTTCGCAACAGGGATGGGGGGTACTGGCTACACCTTC. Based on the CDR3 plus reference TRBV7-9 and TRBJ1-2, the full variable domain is DTGVSQNPRHKITKRGQNVTFRCDPISEHNRLYWYRQTLGQGPEFLTYFQNEAQLEKSRLLSDRFSAERPKGSFSTLEIQRTEQGDSAMYLCASSFATGMGGTGYTFGSGTRLTVV.

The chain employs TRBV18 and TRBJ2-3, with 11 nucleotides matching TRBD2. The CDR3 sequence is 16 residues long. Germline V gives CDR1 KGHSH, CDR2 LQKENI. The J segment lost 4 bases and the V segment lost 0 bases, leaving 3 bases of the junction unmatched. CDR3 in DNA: TGTGCCAGCTCACCACCGCTAGCGGGGGGAGCAGATACGCAGTATTTT. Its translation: CASSPPLAGGADTQYF.

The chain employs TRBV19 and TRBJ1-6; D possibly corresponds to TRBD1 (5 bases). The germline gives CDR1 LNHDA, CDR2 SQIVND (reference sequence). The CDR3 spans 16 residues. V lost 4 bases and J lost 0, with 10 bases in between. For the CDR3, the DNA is TGTGCCAGTAGTAGATGGGGGGGCTCCTATAATTCACCCCTCCACTTT. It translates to CASSRWGGSYNSPLHF.

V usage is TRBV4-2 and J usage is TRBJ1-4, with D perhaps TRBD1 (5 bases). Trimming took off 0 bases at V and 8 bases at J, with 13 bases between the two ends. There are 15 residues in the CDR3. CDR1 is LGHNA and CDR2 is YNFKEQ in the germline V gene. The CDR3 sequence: CASSQDGGAGEKLFF. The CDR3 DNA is TGTGCCAGCAGCCAAGATGGTGGGGCGGGGGAAAAACTGTTTTTT.

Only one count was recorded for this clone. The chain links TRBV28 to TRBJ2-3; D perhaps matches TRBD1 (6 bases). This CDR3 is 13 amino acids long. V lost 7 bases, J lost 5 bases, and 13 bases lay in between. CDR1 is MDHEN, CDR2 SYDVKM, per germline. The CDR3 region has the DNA TGTGCCAGCAAGGGGCAGGGGATAGATACGCAGTATTTT. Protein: CASKGQGIDTQYF.

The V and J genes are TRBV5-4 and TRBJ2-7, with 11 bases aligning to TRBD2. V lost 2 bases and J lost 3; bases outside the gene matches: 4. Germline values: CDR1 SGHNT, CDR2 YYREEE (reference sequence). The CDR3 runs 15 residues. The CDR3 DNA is TGTGCCAGCAGCTTTAGCGGGGGGGCCATCTACGAGCAGTACTTC. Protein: CASSFSGGAIYEQYF.

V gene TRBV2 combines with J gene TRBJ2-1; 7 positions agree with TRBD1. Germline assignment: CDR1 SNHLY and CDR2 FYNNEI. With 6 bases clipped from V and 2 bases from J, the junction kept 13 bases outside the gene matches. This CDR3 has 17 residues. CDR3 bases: TGTGCCAGCAGGGAAACCCGGGACAGCCCTACCTACAATGAGCAGTTCTTC. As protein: CASRETRDSPTYNEQFF.

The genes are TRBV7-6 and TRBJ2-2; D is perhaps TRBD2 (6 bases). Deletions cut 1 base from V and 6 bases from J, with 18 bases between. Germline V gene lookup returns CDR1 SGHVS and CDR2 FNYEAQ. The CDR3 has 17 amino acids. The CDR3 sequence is CASSLVLGLAGAGELFF. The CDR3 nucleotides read TGTGCCAGCAGCTTAGTTTTGGGACTGGCCGGGGCCGGGGAGCTGTTTTTT.

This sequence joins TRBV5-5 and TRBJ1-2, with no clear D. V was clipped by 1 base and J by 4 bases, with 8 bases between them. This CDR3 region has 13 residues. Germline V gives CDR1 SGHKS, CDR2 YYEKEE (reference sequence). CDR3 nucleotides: TGTGCCAGCAGCTTGCTAGGGCTCTATGGCTACACCTTC. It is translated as CASSLLGLYGYTF.

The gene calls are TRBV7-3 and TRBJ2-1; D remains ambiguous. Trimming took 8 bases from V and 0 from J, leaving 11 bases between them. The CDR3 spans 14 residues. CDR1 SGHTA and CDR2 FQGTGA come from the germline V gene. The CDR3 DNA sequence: TGTGCCAGCGCCCGCGGTAGCTCCTACAATGAGCAGTTCTTC. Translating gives CASARGSSYNEQFF.